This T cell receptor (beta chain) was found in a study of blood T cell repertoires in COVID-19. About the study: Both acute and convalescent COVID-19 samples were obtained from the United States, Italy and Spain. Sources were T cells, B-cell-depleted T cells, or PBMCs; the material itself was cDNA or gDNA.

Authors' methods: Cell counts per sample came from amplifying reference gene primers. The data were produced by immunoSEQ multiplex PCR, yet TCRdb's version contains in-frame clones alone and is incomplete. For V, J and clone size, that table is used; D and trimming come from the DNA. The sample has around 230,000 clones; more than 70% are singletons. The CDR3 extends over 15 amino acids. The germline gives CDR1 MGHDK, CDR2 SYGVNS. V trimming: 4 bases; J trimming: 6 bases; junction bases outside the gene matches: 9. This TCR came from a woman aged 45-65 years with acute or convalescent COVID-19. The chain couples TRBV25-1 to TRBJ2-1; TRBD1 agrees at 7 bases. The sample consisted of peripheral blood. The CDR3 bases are TGTGCCAGCAGTGTTACATCGGGACAGCTCAATGAGCAGTTCTTC. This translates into CASSVTSGQLNEQFF. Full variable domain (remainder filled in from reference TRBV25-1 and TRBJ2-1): EADIYQTPRYLVIGTGKKITLECSQTMGHDKMYWYQQDPGMELHLIHYSYGVNSTEKGDLSSESTVSRIRTEHFPLTLESARPSHTSQYLCASSVTSGQLNEQFFGPGTRLTVL.